This entry lists 19 T cell receptor beta chains sequenced from one sample in a study of metastatic and nonmetastatic thyroid tumors. TCRdb reanalyzed the PCR reads via MiXCR. The table records approximately 6,000 clones, approximately 29% of them present only once. Patients underwent thyroid surgery, and none had received any treatment before it. Sequencing input: tumor tissue. The origin of the receptors is a female donor with papillary thyroid cancer or a benign thyroid nodule (not recorded which). Some clones in this sample may be carry-over from other donors' samples.

This clone was seen repeatedly, ten times or more. V and J are TRBV2 and TRBJ2-7; maybe TRBD2 (6 bases). The CDR3 is made up of 14 amino acids. V lost 3 bases, J lost 3 bases, and 12 bases lay in between. Germline CDR1 and CDR2: SNHLY and FYNNEI. Here the CDR3 DNA reads TGTGCCAGCAGTGAGGGCCGGGGAGGCTACGAGCAGTACTTC. Residues: CASSEGRGGYEQYF.

At least ten counts were recorded for this clone. V and J are TRBV7-2 and TRBJ2-1; 8 bases agree with TRBD2. After removal of 5 bases from V and 0 bases from J, the junction contained 6 bases not matched to a gene. Germline V gene data show CDR1 as SGHTA and CDR2 as FQGNSA. This CDR3 comprises 16 residues. The CDR3 loop reads CASSRAGGVSYNEQFF. Written as DNA, the CDR3 is TGTGCCAGCAGCCGGGCGGGGGGCGTCTCCTACAATGAGCAGTTCTTC.

CDR3 coding DNA: TGCGCCAGCAGCTTGGGACTGGGGAATTCACCCCTCCACTTT. Its translation is CASSLGLGNSPLHF. V gene TRBV5-1 combines with J gene TRBJ1-6; D not resolved. Germline lookup yields CDR1 SGHRS and CDR2 YFSETQ. Trimming took 0 bases from V and 7 from J, leaving 8 bases between them. CDR3 length: 14 amino acids. The full variable domain, in which reference TRBV5-1 and TRBJ1-6 provide the parts outside the CDR3, is KAGVTQTPRYLIKTRGQQVTLSCSPISGHRSVSWYQQTPGQGLQFLFEYFSETQRNKGNFPGRFSGRQFSNSRSEMNVSTLELGDSALYLCASSLGLGNSPLHFGNGTRLTVT.

The chain recombines TRBV12-3 or TRBV12-4 with TRBJ2-1, with a weak D call TRBD1 (6 bases). V was shortened by 4 bases and J by 1 base, with 8 bases between the two germline ends. This CDR3 spans 14 amino acids. This CDR3 is CASSSTGSYNEQFF. The DNA of the CDR3 is TGTGCCAGCAGTTCGACAGGTTCCTACAATGAGCAGTTCTTC.

In its sample, this clone is medium-sized. The chain links TRBV2 to TRBJ1-6; tentative D call: TRBD1 (5 bases). Germline lookup yields CDR1 SNHLY and CDR2 FYNNEI. The CDR3 covers 14 residues. Trimming stripped 7 bases from V and 6 bases from J, with 13 bases between. DNA of the CDR3: TGTGCCAGCATGGGTGACAGTCTTAATTCACCCCTCCACTTT. It is translated as CASMGDSLNSPLHF.

Note on this clone: The conserved final phenylalanine or tryptophan is absent from the CDR3, which likely points to a read error. The J gene is TRBJ2-7, the V gene TRBV5-1, with no clear D. Germline lookup yields CDR1 SGHRS and CDR2 YFSETQ. This CDR3 comprises 14 residues. Trimming pared 4 bases from V and 6 bases from J, leaving 17 bases between. CDR3 region: CASSTTTVPFEQYL. The CDR3 DNA reads as TGCGCCAGCAGCACGACGACGGTGCCCTTCGAGCAGTACTTA.

In its sample, this clone was seen many times. A read error may produce the germline difference seen at one junction end. The V and J genes are TRBV3-1 and TRBJ1-4, with D hard to call. CDR1 and CDR2 (germline): LGHDT, YNNKEL (reference sequence). The CDR3 runs to 13 residues. In DNA, the CDR3 is TGTGCCGGCAGCCAAGTTCAGATGGGGTCTCTGTTTTTT. This codes for CAGSQVQMGSLFF.

The gene calls are TRBV20-1 and TRBJ2-2; TRBD1 agrees at 11 bases. The CDR3 runs to 13 residues. Germline V gives CDR1 DFQATT, CDR2 SNEGSKA (reference sequence). The CDR3 sequence is CGGTGGNTGELFF. The CDR3 coding sequence is TGCGGGGGGACAGGGGGAAACACCGGGGAGCTGTTTTTT.

By frequency in the sample, this clone is medium-sized. This chain uses TRBV4-3 with TRBJ1-2; the D is unclear. V lost 1 base and J lost 5, with 5 bases in between. Germline lookup yields CDR1 LGHNA and CDR2 YSLEER. The CDR3 sequence is 12 residues long. CDR3: CASSQGNYGYTF. In DNA form, the CDR3 reads TGCGCCAGCAGCCAAGGGAATTATGGCTACACCTTC.

At least ten counts were recorded for this clone. This rearrangement joins TRBV9 to TRBJ1-6; TRBD1 matches at 7 bases. The ends lost 2 bases at V and 7 bases at J; junction bases unmatched: 3. This CDR3 spans 14 amino acids. CDR1 is SGDLS, CDR2 YYNGEE, per germline. The CDR3 reads CASSVTGTNSPLHF. The CDR3 DNA sequence: TGTGCCAGCAGCGTGACAGGGACCAATTCACCCCTCCACTTT. Together with reference TRBV9 and TRBJ1-6, the CDR3 gives the full variable domain: DSGVTQTPKHLITATGQRVTLRCSPRSGDLSVYWYQQSLDQGLQFLIQYYNGEERAKGNILERFSAQQFPDLHSELNLSSLELGDSALYFCASSVTGTNSPLHFGNGTRLTVT.

This clone was picked up many times. Other DNA sequences in the same sample also yield this CDR3. V gene TRBV20-1 combines with J gene TRBJ2-1, with TRBD2 identical over 9 bases. CDR1 and CDR2 from the germline V gene are DFQATT and SNEGSKA (reference sequence). The V segment lost 0 bases and the J segment 9 bases; nucleotides outside the gene matches: 12. CDR3 size: 16 residues. Here the CDR3 DNA reads TGCAGTGCTAGAGAAGGGCGGGGGGGCCGAAAGGTTGAGCAGTTCTTC. This codes for CSAREGRGGRKVEQFF.

The gene calls are TRBV6-1 and TRBJ1-2, with a tentative D call TRBD1 (5 bases). CDR1 is MNHNS and CDR2 is SASEGT in the germline V gene. Trimming removed 6 bases from V and 11 bases from J, with 13 bases in between. The CDR3 has 11 residues. The CDR3 DNA sequence: TGTGCCAGCAGGGATCAGGGATCTTACACCTTC. Its protein is CASRDQGSYTF.

The V call is TRBV5-5, the J call TRBJ1-2, with a possible D match to TRBD1 (6 bases). Between the trimmed V and J ends, which lost 4 bases and 4 bases, there was a span of 14 bases. Per germline, CDR1 SGHKS and CDR2 YYEKEE (reference sequence). The CDR3 consists of 14 residues. The CDR3 reads CASSPAEGVYGYTF. The CDR3, as DNA: TGTGCCAGCAGCCCGGCGGAGGGGGTCTATGGCTACACCTTC.

The chain is built from TRBV5-1 and TRBJ2-2; 12 bases are shared with TRBD1. The CDR3 runs to 16 residues. Per the germline V gene, CDR1 is SGHRS and CDR2 is YFSETQ. V was pared by 4 bases and J by 6 bases, with 7 bases of the junction left unmatched. The CDR3 sequence is CASSPGQGASSGELFF. The CDR3 nucleotides are TGCGCCAGCAGCCCGGGACAGGGGGCCTCGTCCGGGGAGCTGTTTTTT.

In this sample, this clone is large (0.1 to 1%). This sequence joins TRBV6-2 or TRBV6-3 and TRBJ1-1; D is undetermined. This CDR3 has 14 residues. The V and J ends lost 2 bases and 4 bases respectively, with 11 bases between them. Germline-derived CDR1 and CDR2 are MNHEY and SVGEGT. In DNA, the CDR3 is TGTGCCAGCAGTTACGTCCAGTGGGGCACTGAAGCTTTCTTT. It translates to CASSYVQWGTEAFF.

The chain employs TRBV5-1 and TRBJ2-7; 14 nucleotides align to TRBD2. V gave up 4 bases and J gave up 6 bases; unmatched junction bases: 9. The CDR3 contains 16 residues. CDR1 is SGHRS and CDR2 is YFSETQ in the germline V gene. The CDR3 sequence is CASSPGGTSGSAEQYF. The CDR3 DNA is TGCGCCAGCAGCCCAGGGGGGACTAGCGGGAGCGCCGAGCAGTACTTC. Full variable domain (rest looked up from reference TRBV5-1 and TRBJ2-7): KAGVTQTPRYLIKTRGQQVTLSCSPISGHRSVSWYQQTPGQGLQFLFEYFSETQRNKGNFPGRFSGRQFSNSRSEMNVSTLELGDSALYLCASSPGGTSGSAEQYFGPGTRLTVT.

V and J are TRBV18 and TRBJ2-1, with 11 bases lining up with TRBD1. The trim removed 0 bases at V and 8 bases at J, leaving 6 bases unmatched. This CDR3 contains 16 residues. Germline CDR1 KGHSH, CDR2 LQKENI. CDR3 in DNA: TGTGCCAGCTCACCACCGCTAGGACAGGGGGCCCATGAGCAGTTCTTC. Protein sequence: CASSPPLGQGAHEQFF.

This clone appeared a few times. The J gene is TRBJ1-2, the V gene TRBV6-2 or TRBV6-3, with D perhaps matching TRBD1 (6 bases). The CDR3 runs to 13 residues. V shed 2 bases and J shed 6 bases, with 10 bases lying between them. Germline V gene data show CDR1 as MNHEY and CDR2 as SVGEGT. The CDR3, as DNA: TGTGCCAGCAGTTACCCAGCAGGGGATGGCTACACCTTC. This codes for CASSYPAGDGYTF.

This clone was counted a few times. The rearrangement links TRBV6-2 or TRBV6-3 to TRBJ2-2; 9 bases match TRBD1. This CDR3 is built from 15 residues. J lost 3 bases, V lost 5 bases, and 4 bases had no gene match. Germline CDR1 and CDR2: MNHEY and SVGEGT. This CDR3 reads CASSIQGADTGELFF. The DNA for the CDR3 is TGTGCCAGCAGTATACAGGGGGCAGACACCGGGGAGCTGTTTTTT.